This record looks at one T cell receptor (beta chain) sequence and its context. Its specificity is unknown. It was with 60 Vbeta and 13 Jbeta primers that the PCR ran. Assay: immunoSEQ multiplex PCR; the TCRdb copy retains only in-frame clones and omits some. The repertoire consists of about 140,000 clones, with approximately 80% occurring once and the leading ten covering 4.1%. CDR1 is MNHEY, CDR2 SVGAGI, per germline. Germline trimming cut 0 bases from V and 8 bases from J; bases unmatched to any gene: 4. CDR3 length equals 14 residues. This sample is part of a study of cytomegalovirus exposure and HLA in healthy donors. Study-level background: Of 300 to 500 genotyped donors, 81% grouped in the Caucasian-associated ancestry cluster.

Study-level results: A cluster of highly shared sequence variants was likely a sequencing artifact. According to an earlier analysis, most TCR beta V segments yielded productive rearrangements about 90% or about 30% of the time.

V is TRBV6-5 and J is TRBJ1-3; 7 nucleotides match TRBD1. Sequencing input: PBMCs. The clonotype originates from a man between 35 and 55 years old in good health and CMV-seropositive. The CDR3 protein is CASSYSDRRDTIYF. In nucleotides, the CDR3 is TGTGCCAGCAGTTACTCGGACAGGAGGGACACCATATATTTT.